This note documents a single T cell receptor beta chain sequence. Which antigen it targets is not known. No qualities accompany the bases; no much larger clone lies one base away. This entry is derived from a study of blood T cell repertoires in COVID-19 (TCRdb year 2020). About the full investigation: The collaborator samples originated in the United States, Italy and Spain and spanned the acute and convalescent phases of COVID-19. The dataset comprised deeply sampled blood TCRbeta repertoires from subjects exposed to, actively infected with, or recovered from COVID-19. The repertoires were released in a freely available public database intended as a resource for research on the immune response to SARS-CoV-2. The samples were drawn from the first 160 participants of the ongoing ImmuneRACE study and from some 1,300 subjects provided by 6 global collaborators. Where available, HLA class I and class II types were obtained from metadata supplied by the sample provider rather than from assay-based typing. A de-identified subject ID, COVID-19 status, age in years and sex were almost always included in the sample metadata. The prospective study material was composed of cDNA or gDNA derived from T cells, B-cell-depleted T cells, or PBMCs.

Participants in the prospective study were enrolled through a virtual design, were aged roughly 18 to 95 years, and lived in about 25 United States geographic areas. In the prospective study, cohorts were assigned on the basis of participant-reported clinical history obtained from a screening survey and a study questionnaire. Recovered participants in ImmuneRACE Cohort 3 were defined as having two consecutive negative NP/OP PCR tests, clearance from a healthcare professional, or resolution of symptoms. In the prospective study, whole blood, serum and a nasopharyngeal or oropharyngeal swab were collected from each participant by mobile phlebotomists. Over a roughly two-month period, participants in the prospective study had the option of providing additional blood draws and questionnaires. Before DNA extraction, blood samples from the prospective study were shipped at room temperature or frozen.

The immunoSEQ Assay, a bias-controlled multiplex PCR, was used to amplify TCRbeta CDR3 regions from genomic DNA. The original methods were these. The number of nucleated cells in each sample was estimated by amplification of reference gene primers within the assay. To quantify the absolute abundance of each unique TCRbeta CDR3 rearrangement, sequence reads were collapsed and filtered. For each sample, productive Simpson clonality was calculated as the square root of Simpson's diversity index over productive rearrangements. This immuneACCESS table, as held by TCRdb, lists in-frame sequences with V and J called but not all clones. Of the missing ones, under half trace to an unresolved V gene in checked studies; the others have no known cause. D and trimming come from the DNA, and the V and J calls and clone size come from that table. Present in this sample are roughly 200,000 clones, 75% to 85% of which were seen just once. The ten largest make up around a tenth of the sample.

After removal of 4 bases from V and 7 bases from J, the junction retains 3 bases not matched to a gene. The CDR3 numbers 13 residues from cysteine through phenylalanine. Only the CDR3 DNA is retained, 39 bases long and in frame from the first base. The germline V gene encodes CDR1 SGHTA and CDR2 FQGTGA. Study-wide findings and limitations: How much clinical and demographic metadata was included differed by source and by participant, and the metadata was provided uncurated.

This clonotype was obtained from a man between 35 and 55 years old who had recovered from COVID-19. The sample comprised PBMCs or T cells enriched from blood (not recorded which). The V and J genes are TRBV7-3 and TRBJ1-1; a stretch of 10 junction bases matches TRBD1. The CDR3 has the sequence CASSSGQGYEAFF. The nucleotide sequence is given as TGTGCCAGCAGCTCGGGACAGGGGTATGAAGCTTTCTTT.